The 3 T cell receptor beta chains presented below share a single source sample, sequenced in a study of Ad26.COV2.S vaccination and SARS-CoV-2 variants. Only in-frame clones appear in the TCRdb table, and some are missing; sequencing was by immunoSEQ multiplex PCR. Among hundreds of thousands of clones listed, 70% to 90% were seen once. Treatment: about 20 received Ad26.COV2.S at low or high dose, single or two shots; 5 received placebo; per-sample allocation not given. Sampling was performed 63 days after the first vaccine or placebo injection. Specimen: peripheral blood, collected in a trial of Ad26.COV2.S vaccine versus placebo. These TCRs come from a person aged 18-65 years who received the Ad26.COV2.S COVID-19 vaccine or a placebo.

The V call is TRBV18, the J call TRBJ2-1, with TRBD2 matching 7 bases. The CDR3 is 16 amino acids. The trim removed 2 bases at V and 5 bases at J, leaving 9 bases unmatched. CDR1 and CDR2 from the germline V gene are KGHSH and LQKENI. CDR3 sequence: CASSPGNRGRDNEQFF. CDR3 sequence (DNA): TGTGCCAGCTCACCAGGGAACCGCGGGAGAGACAATGAGCAGTTCTTC.

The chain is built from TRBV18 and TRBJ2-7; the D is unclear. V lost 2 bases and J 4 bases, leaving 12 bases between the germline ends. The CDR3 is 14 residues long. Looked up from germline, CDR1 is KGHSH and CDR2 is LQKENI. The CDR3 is CASSPKDGAYEQYF. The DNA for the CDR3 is TGTGCCAGCTCACCAAAGGACGGCGCTTACGAGCAGTACTTC.

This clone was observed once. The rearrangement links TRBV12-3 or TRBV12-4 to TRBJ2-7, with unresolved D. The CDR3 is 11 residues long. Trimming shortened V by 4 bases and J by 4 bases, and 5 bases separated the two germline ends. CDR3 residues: CASSSFYEQYF. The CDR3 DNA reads TGTGCCAGCAGTTCCTTTTACGAGCAGTACTTC.